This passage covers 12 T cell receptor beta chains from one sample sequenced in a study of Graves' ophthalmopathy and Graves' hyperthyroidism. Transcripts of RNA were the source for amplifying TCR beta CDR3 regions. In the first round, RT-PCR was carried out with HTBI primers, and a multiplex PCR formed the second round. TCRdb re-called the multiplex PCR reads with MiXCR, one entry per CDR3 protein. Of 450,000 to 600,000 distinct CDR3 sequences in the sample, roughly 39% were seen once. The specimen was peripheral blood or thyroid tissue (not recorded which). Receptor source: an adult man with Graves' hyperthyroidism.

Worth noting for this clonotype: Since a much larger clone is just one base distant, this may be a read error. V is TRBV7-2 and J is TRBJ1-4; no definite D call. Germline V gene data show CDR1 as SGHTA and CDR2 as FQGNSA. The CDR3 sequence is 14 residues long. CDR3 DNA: TGTGCCAGCAGCAACCGCGACGGGAATGAAAAACTGTCTTTT. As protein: CASSNRDGNEKLSF.

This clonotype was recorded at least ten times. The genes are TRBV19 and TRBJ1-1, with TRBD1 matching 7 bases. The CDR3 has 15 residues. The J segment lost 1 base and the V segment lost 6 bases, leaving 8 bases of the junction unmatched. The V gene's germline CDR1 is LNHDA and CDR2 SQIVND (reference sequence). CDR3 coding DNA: TGTGCCAGTAGGTACAGGGGCCACACGAACACTGAAGCTTTCTTT. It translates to CASRYRGHTNTEAFF.

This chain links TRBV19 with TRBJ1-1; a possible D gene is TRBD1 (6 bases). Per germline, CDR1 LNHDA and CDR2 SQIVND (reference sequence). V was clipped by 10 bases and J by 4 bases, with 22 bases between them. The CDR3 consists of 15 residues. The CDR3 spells CATAKNGGTGTEAFF. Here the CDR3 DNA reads TGTGCCACCGCAAAAAACGGGGGCACGGGCACTGAAGCTTTCTTT.

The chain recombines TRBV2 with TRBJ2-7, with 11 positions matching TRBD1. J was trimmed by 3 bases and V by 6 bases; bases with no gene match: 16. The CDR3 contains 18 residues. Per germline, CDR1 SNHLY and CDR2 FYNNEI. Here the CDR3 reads CASSRPTNRDRGDYEQYF. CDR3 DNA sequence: TGTGCCAGCAGCCGGCCTACAAACCGGGACAGGGGGGACTACGAGCAGTACTTC.

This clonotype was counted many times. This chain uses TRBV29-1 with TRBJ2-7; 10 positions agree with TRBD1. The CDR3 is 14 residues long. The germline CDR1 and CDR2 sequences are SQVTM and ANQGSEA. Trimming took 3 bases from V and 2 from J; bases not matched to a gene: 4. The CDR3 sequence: CSVESGQGTYEQYF. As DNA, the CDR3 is TGCAGCGTTGAGTCGGGACAGGGGACCTACGAGCAGTACTTC.

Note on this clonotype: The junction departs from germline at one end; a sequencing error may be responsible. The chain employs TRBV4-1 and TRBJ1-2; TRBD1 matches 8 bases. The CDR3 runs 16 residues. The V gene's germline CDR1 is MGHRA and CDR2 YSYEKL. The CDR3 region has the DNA TGTGCCAGCAGCGCCTCCGGGACAGGCGGTCCGTATGGCTACACCTTC. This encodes CASSASGTGGPYGYTF.

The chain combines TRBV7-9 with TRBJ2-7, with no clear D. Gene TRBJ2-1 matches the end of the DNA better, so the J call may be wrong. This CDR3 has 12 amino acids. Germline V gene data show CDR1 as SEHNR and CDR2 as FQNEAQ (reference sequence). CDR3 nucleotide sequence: TGTGCCAGCAGCTTAGATATCAATGAGCAGTTCTTC. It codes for CASSLDINEQFF.

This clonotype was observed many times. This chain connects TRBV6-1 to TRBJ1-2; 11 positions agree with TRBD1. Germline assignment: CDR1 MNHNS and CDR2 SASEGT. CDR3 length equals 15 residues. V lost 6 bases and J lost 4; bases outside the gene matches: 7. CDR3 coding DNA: TGTGCCAGCAGCGCAGGGACAGGGGGAGCCTATGGCTACACCTTC. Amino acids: CASSAGTGGAYGYTF.

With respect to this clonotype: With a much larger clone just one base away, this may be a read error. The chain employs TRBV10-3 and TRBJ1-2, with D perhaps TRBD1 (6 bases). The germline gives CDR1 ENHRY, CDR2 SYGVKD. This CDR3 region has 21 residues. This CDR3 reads CATSRQDSPIPLLAKNYGYTF. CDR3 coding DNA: TGTGCCACCAGTCGACAGGACTCGCCAATTCCACTACTCGCCAAAAACTATGGCTACACCTTC.

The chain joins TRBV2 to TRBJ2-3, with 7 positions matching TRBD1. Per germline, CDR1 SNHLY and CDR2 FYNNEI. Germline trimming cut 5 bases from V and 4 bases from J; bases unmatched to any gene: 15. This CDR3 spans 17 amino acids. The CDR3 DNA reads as TGTGCCAGCAGTATACTCGGGACAGTTACAGGTGCAGATACGCAGTATTTT. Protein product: CASSILGTVTGADTQYF. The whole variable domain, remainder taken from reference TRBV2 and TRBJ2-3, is EPEVTQTPSHQVTQMGQEVILRCVPISNHLYFYWYRQILGQKVEFLVSFYNNEISEKSEIFDDQFSVERPDGSNFTLKIRSTKLEDSAMYFCASSILGTVTGADTQYFGPGTRLTVL.

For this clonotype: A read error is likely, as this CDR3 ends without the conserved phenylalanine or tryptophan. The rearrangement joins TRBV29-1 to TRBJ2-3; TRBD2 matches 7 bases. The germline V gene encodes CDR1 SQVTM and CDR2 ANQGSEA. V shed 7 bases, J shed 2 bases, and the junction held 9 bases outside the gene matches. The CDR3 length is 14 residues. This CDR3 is CSADGGGTTDTQYL. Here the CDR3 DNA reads TGCAGCGCTGATGGGGGAGGGACCACAGATACGCAGTATCTT.

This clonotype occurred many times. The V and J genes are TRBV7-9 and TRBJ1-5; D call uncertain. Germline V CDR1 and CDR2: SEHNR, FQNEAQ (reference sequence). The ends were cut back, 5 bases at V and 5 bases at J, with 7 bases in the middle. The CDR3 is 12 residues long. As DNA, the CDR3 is TGTGCCAGCAGCCCCGGGGATCAGCCCCAGCATTTT. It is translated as CASSPGDQPQHF.